Here is one T cell receptor (beta chain) with its context. These data originate in a study of T-cell memory formation after mild COVID-19. The germline V and J ends were trimmed by 1 base and 3 bases, with 16 bases remaining between them. The V gene's germline CDR1 is LGHNA and CDR2 YSLEER. This CDR3 region has 17 residues. TCRdb called the 5' RACE reads again in MiXCR, with one record for every CDR3 protein. The profile shows roughly 340,000 distinct CDR3 sequences, 20% to 25% of them singletons. This clonotype originated in a man aged 18 to 29 who had mild COVID-19 (a few samples of this study predate the infection). Cell type and time point are not known. This chain links TRBV4-3 with TRBJ2-1, with D perhaps assigned TRBD1 or TRBD2 (6 bases each). Sample: PBMCs or a T cell subset sorted from them (not recorded which). The CDR3 sequence: CASSQALGGTIYNEQFF. CDR3 in DNA: TGCGCCAGCAGCCAAGCACTAGGGGGGACCATCTACAATGAGCAGTTCTTC.